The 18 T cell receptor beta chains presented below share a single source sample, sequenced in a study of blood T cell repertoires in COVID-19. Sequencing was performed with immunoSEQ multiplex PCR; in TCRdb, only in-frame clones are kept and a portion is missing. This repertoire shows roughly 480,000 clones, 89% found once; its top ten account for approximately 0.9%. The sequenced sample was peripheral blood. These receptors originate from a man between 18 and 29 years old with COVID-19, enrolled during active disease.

CDR3 sequence (DNA): TGTGCCTTCGGGACCGGGACAGGGAACACTGAAGCTTTCTTT. Translating it yields CAFGTGTGNTEAFF. The J gene is TRBJ1-1, the V gene TRBV30; 8 bases map to TRBD1. Trimming cost V 7 bases and J 1 base; bases outside gene matches: 8. Germline V lookup: CDR1 GTSNPN, CDR2 SVGIG (reference sequence). This CDR3 is built from 14 residues.

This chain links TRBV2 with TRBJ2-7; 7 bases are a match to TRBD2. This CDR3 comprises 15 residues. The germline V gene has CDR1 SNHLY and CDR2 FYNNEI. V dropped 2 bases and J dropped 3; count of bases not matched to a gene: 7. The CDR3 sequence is CASSESGTALYEQYF. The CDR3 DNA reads TGTGCCAGCAGTGAAAGCGGGACGGCCCTCTACGAGCAGTACTTC.

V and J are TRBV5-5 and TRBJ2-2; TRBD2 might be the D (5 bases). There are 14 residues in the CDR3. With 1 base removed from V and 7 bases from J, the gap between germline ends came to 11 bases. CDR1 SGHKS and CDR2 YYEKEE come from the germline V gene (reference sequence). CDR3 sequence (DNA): TGTGCCAGCAGCTTGTGGACTCTAGGCGGGGAGCTGTTTTTT. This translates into CASSLWTLGGELFF.

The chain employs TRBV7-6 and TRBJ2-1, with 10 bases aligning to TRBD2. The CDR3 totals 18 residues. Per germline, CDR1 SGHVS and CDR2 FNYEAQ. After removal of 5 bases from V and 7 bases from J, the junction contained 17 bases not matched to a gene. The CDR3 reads CASSQDWWSLAGENEQFF. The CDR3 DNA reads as TGTGCCAGCAGCCAAGATTGGTGGAGCCTAGCGGGAGAGAATGAGCAGTTCTTC.

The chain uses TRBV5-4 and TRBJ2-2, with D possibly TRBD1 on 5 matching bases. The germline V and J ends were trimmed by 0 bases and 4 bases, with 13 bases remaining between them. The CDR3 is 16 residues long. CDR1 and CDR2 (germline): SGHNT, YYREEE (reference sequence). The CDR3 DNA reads TGTGCCAGCAGCTTGGTGGCAGGGCTGAGCACCGGGGAGCTGTTTTTT. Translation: CASSLVAGLSTGELFF.

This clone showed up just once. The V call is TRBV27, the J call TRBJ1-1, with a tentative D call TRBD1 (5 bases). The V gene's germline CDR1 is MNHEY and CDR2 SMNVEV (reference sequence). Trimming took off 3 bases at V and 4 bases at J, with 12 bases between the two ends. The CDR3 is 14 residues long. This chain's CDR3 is CASSFLGGGTEAFF. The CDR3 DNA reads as TGTGCCAGCAGTTTCTTGGGGGGGGGCACTGAAGCTTTCTTT.

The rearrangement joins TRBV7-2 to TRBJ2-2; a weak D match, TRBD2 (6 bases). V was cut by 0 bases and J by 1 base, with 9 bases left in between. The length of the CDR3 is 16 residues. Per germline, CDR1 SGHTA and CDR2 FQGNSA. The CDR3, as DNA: TGTGCCAGCAGCTTAGCTAGCGGAAAGAACACCGGGGAGCTGTTTTTT. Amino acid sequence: CASSLASGKNTGELFF.

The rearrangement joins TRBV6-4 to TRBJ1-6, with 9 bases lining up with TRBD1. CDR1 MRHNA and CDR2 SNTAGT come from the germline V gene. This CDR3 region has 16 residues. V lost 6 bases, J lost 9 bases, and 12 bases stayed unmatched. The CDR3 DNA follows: TGTGCCAGCAGCGAGACCGGGACAGGGCTTAGTTCACCCCTCCACTTT. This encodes CASSETGTGLSSPLHF.

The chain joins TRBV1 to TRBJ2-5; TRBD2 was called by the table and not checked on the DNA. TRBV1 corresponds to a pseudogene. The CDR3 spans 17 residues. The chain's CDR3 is CTSSQAGLAEHQETQYF. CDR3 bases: TGCACCAGCAGCCAGGCCGGACTAGCGGAACACCAAGAGACCCAGTACTTC.

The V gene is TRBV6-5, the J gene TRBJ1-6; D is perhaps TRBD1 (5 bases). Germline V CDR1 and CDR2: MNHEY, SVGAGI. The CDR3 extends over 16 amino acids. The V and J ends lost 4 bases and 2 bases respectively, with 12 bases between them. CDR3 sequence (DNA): TGTGCCAGCAGTTTCGCGGGGGGGGCCTATAATTCACCCCTCCACTTT. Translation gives CASSFAGGAYNSPLHF.

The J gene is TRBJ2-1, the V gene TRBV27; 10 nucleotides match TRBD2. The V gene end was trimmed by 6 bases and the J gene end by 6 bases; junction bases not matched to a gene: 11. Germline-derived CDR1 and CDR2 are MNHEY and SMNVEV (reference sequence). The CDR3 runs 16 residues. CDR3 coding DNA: TGTGCCAGCAGGGACGCTCTAGCGGGGGCCCTCAATGAGCAGTTCTTC. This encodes CASRDALAGALNEQFF.

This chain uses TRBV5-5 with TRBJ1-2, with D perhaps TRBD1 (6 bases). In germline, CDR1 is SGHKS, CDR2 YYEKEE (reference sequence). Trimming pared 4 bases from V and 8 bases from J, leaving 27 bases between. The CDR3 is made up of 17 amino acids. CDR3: CASSPPLLGAGAGGYTF. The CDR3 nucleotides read TGTGCCAGCAGCCCGCCCCTTCTAGGAGCGGGGGCAGGAGGCTACACCTTC.

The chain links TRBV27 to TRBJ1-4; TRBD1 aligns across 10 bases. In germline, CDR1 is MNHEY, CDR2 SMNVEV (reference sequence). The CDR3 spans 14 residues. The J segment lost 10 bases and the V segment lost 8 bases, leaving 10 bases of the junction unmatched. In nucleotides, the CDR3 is TGTGCCAGCGGTCCCGGGACAGGGGCAGGAAAACTGTTTTTT. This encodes CASGPGTGAGKLFF.

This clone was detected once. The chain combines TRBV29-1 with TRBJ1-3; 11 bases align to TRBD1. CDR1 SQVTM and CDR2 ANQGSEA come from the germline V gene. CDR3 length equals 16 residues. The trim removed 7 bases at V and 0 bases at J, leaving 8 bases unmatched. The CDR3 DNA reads TGCAGCGCTGGGACAGGGGGACCCAGCTCTGGAAACACCATATATTTT. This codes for CSAGTGGPSSGNTIYF. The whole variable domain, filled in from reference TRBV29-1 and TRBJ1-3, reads SAVISQKPSRDICQRGTSLTIQCQVDSQVTMMFWYRQQPGQSLTLIATANQGSEATYESGFVIDKFPISRPNLTFSTLTVSNMSPEDSSIYLCSAGTGGPSSGNTIYFGEGSWLTVV.

The DNA of the CDR3 is TGTGCCACCAGTGACAGGGGGGCAAATCAGCCCCAGCATTTT. This encodes CATSDRGANQPQHF. The chain carries TRBV24-1 and TRBJ1-5, with TRBD1 matching over 7 bases. Germline assignment: CDR1 KGHDR and CDR2 SFDVKD. V shed 4 bases, J shed 4 bases, and the junction held 3 bases outside the gene matches. The CDR3 spans 14 residues.

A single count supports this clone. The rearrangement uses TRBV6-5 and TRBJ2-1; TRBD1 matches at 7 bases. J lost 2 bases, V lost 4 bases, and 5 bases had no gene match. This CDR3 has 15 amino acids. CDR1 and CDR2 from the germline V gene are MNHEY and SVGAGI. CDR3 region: CASSLGQDPYNEQFF. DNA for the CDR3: TGTGCCAGCAGTTTAGGACAGGATCCCTACAATGAGCAGTTCTTC.

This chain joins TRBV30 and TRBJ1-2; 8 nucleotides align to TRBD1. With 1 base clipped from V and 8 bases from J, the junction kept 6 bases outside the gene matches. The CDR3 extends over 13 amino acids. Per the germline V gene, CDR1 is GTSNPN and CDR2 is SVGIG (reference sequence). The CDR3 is CAWSATGAGGYTF. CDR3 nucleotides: TGTGCCTGGAGTGCGACAGGGGCCGGGGGCTACACCTTC.

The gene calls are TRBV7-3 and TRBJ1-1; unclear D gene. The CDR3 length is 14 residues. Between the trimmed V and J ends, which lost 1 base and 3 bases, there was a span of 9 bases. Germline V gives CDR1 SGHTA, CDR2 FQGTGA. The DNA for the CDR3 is TGTGCCAGCAGCTTAAGTAAACTGGACACTGAAGCTTTCTTT. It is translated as CASSLSKLDTEAFF.